Below, 15 T cell receptor beta chains from the same sample are listed, as sequenced in a study of Ad26.COV2.S vaccination and SARS-CoV-2 variants (dated by TCRdb to the early 2020s). Libraries were constructed by the immunoSEQ multiplex PCR assay. Entries here come from immuneACCESS through TCRdb and include only in-frame sequences with V and J called. Some clones fail to appear in such tables; in the studies checked, an unresolved V gene covers under half of the shortfall, and the cause of the remainder is unknown. The sample table contains about 400,000 clones; only one count was recorded for around 92% of them. The leading ten clones occupy around 1.7% of the sample. The sample's treatment or condition, from its label and the paper: roughly 18 received Ad26.COV2.S at low or high dose, single or two shots; about 5 received placebo; per-sample allocation not given. For vaccine and placebo recipients, repertoires were sequenced using samples collected on day 63 after the first injection.

The sequencing used peripheral blood, collected in a trial of Ad26.COV2.S vaccine versus placebo. These receptors originate from a person between 18 and 65 years old who received the Ad26.COV2.S COVID-19 vaccine or a placebo.

The V call is TRBV6-5, the J call TRBJ1-1; D perhaps matches TRBD1 (6 bases). Germline lookup yields CDR1 MNHEY and CDR2 SVGAGI. The CDR3 is 15 amino acids. The germline V and J ends were trimmed by 4 bases and 0 bases, with 12 bases remaining between them. For the CDR3, the DNA is TGTGCCAGCAGTTCGTCAGGGGCTTTGAACACTGAAGCTTTCTTT. Residues: CASSSSGALNTEAFF.

This clone turned up a few times. This sequence joins TRBV6-5 and TRBJ2-5, with TRBD1 matching over 8 bases. CDR1 is MNHEY and CDR2 is SVGAGI in the germline V gene. The J segment lost 4 bases and the V segment lost 6 bases, leaving 4 bases of the junction unmatched. This CDR3 contains 13 residues. The DNA of the CDR3 is TGTGCCAGCAGGAGACAGGGGCCAGAGACCCAGTACTTC. Residues: CASRRQGPETQYF.

V gene TRBV9 combines with J gene TRBJ1-4, with TRBD1 identical over 9 bases. CDR3 length: 16 amino acids. The V segment lost 4 bases and the J segment 8 bases; nucleotides outside the gene matches: 12. From germline, CDR1 is SGDLS and CDR2 YYNGEE. The CDR3 bases are TGTGCCAGCAGCTCCCGCCGGGACAGGGTGGGGGAAAAACTGTTTTTT. Amino acids: CASSSRRDRVGEKLFF.

The gene calls are TRBV25-1 and TRBJ1-2; D ambiguous. This CDR3 has 13 residues. V was trimmed by 0 bases and J by 6 bases, leaving 8 bases between them. Germline lookup yields CDR1 MGHDK and CDR2 SYGVNS. The CDR3 is CASSEYSLDGYTF. CDR3 bases: TGTGCCAGCAGTGAATATAGCCTAGATGGCTACACCTTC.

The chain recombines TRBV7-9 with TRBJ2-7; D is possibly TRBD1 (7 bases). V was shortened by 5 bases and J by 4 bases, with 15 bases between the two germline ends. The CDR3 runs to 14 residues. Germline V gives CDR1 SEHNR, CDR2 FQNEAQ (reference sequence). The CDR3 coding sequence is TGTGCCAGCAGCGCGGGACAGACTTTTTACGAGCAGTACTTC. It specifies CASSAGQTFYEQYF.

Comments on this clone: Other DNA sequences from this sample encode an identical CDR3 as well. This chain joins TRBV6-2 or TRBV6-3 and TRBJ1-3; D is unclear. V was pared by 4 bases and J by 0 bases, with 13 bases between. The CDR3 has 16 residues. The germline gives CDR1 MNHEY, CDR2 SVGEGT. DNA for the CDR3: TGTGCCAGCAGTTGGAGCGGACGGAGCTCTGGAAACACCATATATTTT. Protein: CASSWSGRSSGNTIYF.

The CDR3 DNA sequence: TGTGCCAGCAGTTGGATCAGGGACGAGCAGTACTTC. It codes for CASSWIRDEQYF. This chain links TRBV6-2 or TRBV6-3 with TRBJ2-7, with D maybe TRBD1 (5 bases). The CDR3 length is 12 residues. Germline CDR1 MNHEY, CDR2 SVGEGT. V shed 4 bases and J shed 5 bases, with 9 bases lying between them.

V is TRBV7-2 and J is TRBJ2-1, with a possible D match to TRBD2 (5 bases). With 5 bases removed from V and 6 bases from J, the gap between germline ends came to 14 bases. Germline V lookup: CDR1 SGHTA, CDR2 FQGNSA. The CDR3 spans 14 residues. The chain's CDR3 is CASSLGILGNEQFF. The CDR3 DNA is TGTGCCAGCAGCCTCGGGATTCTGGGCAATGAGCAGTTCTTC.

The chain couples TRBV7-2 to TRBJ2-5; 8 bases map to TRBD2. V lost 10 bases and J lost 3; bases outside the gene matches: 10. Germline CDR1 reads SGHTA; CDR2 reads FQGNSA. The length of the CDR3 is 14 residues. CDR3 bases: TGTGCCACTCAAAGGGGAGCGGGGGAAGAGACCCAGTACTTC. It yields the protein CATQRGAGEETQYF.

This chain connects TRBV27 to TRBJ2-7; D gene ambiguous. This CDR3 has 15 residues. CDR1 and CDR2 (germline): MNHEY, SMNVEV (reference sequence). V was clipped by 0 bases and J by 1 base, with 10 bases between them. The CDR3 spells CASSLSSDGSYEQYF. The CDR3 DNA sequence: TGTGCCAGCAGTTTATCAAGTGACGGGTCCTACGAGCAGTACTTC.

The J gene is TRBJ2-5, the V gene TRBV2, with D perhaps assigned TRBD1 or TRBD2 (5 bases each). V was trimmed by 5 bases and J by 4 bases, leaving 11 bases between them. The CDR3 has 13 amino acids. Germline V lookup: CDR1 SNHLY, CDR2 FYNNEI. The CDR3 DNA is TGTGCCAGCAGTCCCGGGGCCGGAGAGACCCAGTACTTC. It translates to CASSPGAGETQYF.

The chain recombines TRBV19 with TRBJ2-1, with 11 bases matching TRBD2. The length of the CDR3 is 15 residues. The germline V gene has CDR1 LNHDA and CDR2 SQIVND (reference sequence). The J segment lost 1 base and the V segment lost 9 bases, leaving 5 bases of the junction unmatched. The CDR3 nucleotides read TGTGCCAGCAAAACTAGCGGGGGATCCTACAATGAGCAGTTCTTC. It is translated as CASKTSGGSYNEQFF. Together with reference TRBV19 and TRBJ2-1, the CDR3 gives the full variable domain: DGGITQSPKYLFRKEGQNVTLSCEQNLNHDAMYWYRQDPGQGLRLIYYSQIVNDFQKGDIAEGYSVSREKKESFPLTVTSAQKNPTAFYLCASKTSGGSYNEQFFGPGTRLTVL.

This rearrangement joins TRBV11-2 to TRBJ2-1; 7 nucleotides align to TRBD2. Germline lookup yields CDR1 SGHAT and CDR2 FQNNGV. V lost 1 base and J lost 15; bases outside the gene matches: 6. The CDR3 totals 12 residues. DNA for the CDR3: TGTGCCAGCAGCTTAGGGAAGCGGGATCGGTTCTTC. As protein: CASSLGKRDRFF.

This clone turned up a few times. In DNA form, the CDR3 reads TGTGCCAGCGGCAGGAAATTGGGTGGCTACACCTTC. Translation: CASGRKLGGYTF. The rearrangement uses TRBV7-8 and TRBJ1-2; D is ambiguous. The CDR3 loop spans 12 amino acids. CDR1 is SGHVS, CDR2 FQNEAQ, per germline. The V end was cut by 8 bases, the J end by 7 bases, with 14 bases between.

This rearrangement joins TRBV9 to TRBJ2-3, with D maybe TRBD1 (5 bases). V was trimmed by 5 bases and J by 6 bases, leaving 19 bases between them. CDR1 is SGDLS, CDR2 YYNGEE, per germline. CDR3 length: 15 residues. CDR3 sequence: CASSERGIFIDTQYF. The CDR3 DNA reads as TGTGCCAGCAGTGAAAGGGGTATATTTATCGATACGCAGTATTTT.